This TCR beta chain is from a study of T cell responses to AZD1222 COVID-19 vaccine. Whole-study results and caveats: The study reported that nearly half of spike-specific TCRs target unmutated variant regions.

Repertoires were generated with immunoSEQ multiplex PCR, while TCRdb's copy carries only in-frame clones and drops some. In the table there are approximately 200,000 clones, roughly 92% of which are singletons. As for this clone: Antigen unknown.

The CDR3 extends over 15 amino acids. V lost 1 base, J lost 7 bases, and 5 bases stayed unmatched. The germline V gene has CDR1 SGDLS and CDR2 YYNGEE. The chain employs TRBV9 and TRBJ2-3; TRBD1 agrees at 11 bases. Sequenced here: peripheral blood, sampled 28 days after the second AZD1222 dose. This clonotype was sampled from an adult who received the AZD1222 COVID-19 vaccine. Written as DNA, the CDR3 is TGTGCCAGCAGCGTAACAGGGACAGGGGGAAATACGCAGTATTTT. Its translation is CASSVTGTGGNTQYF.